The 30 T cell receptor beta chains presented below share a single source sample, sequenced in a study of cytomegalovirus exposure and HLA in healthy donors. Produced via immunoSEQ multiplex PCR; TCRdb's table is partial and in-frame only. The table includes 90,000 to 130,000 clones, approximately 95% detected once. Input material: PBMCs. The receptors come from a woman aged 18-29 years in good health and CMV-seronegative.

The CDR3 sequence is CASSPRGGLAGGALYEQYF. Here the CDR3 DNA reads TGTGCCAGCAGTCCTCGGGGGGGACTAGCGGGTGGGGCTCTGTACGAGCAGTACTTC. The chain joins TRBV7-2 to TRBJ2-7, with 12 bases identical to TRBD2. Germline V CDR1 and CDR2: SGHTA, FQGNSA. J lost 4 bases, V lost 6 bases, and 19 bases had no gene match. CDR3 length: 19 amino acids. Filled out from reference TRBV7-2 and TRBJ2-7, the complete variable domain reads GAGVSQSPSNKVTEKGKDVELRCDPISGHTALYWYRQSLGQGLEFLIYFQGNSAPDKSGLPSDRFSAERTGGSVSTLTIQRTQQEDSAVYLCASSPRGGLAGGALYEQYFGPGTRLTVT.

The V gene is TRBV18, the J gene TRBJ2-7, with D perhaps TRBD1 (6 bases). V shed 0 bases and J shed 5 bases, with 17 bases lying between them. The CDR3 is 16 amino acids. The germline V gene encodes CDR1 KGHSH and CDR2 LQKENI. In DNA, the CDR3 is TGTGCCAGCTCACCACCTAACAGGGAAAAAAGGCACGAGCAGTACTTC. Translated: CASSPPNREKRHEQYF.

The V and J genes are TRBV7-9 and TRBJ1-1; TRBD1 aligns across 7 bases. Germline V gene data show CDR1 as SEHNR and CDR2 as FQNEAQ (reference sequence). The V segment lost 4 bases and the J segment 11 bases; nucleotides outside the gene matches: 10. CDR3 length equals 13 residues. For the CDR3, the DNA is TGTGCCAGCAGCTCCGGACAGGAGGGTTTCGCTTTCTTT. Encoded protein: CASSSGQEGFAFF.

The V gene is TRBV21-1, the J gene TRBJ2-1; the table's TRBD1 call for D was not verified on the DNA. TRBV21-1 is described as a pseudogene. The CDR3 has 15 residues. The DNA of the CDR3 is TGTGCCAGCAGCAAAAGTTGCGACAGCTACAATGAGCAGTTCTTC. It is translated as CASSKSCDSYNEQFF.

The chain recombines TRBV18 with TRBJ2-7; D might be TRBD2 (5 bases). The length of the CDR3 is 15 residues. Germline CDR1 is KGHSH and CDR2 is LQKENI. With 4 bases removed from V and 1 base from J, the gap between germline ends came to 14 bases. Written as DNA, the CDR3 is TGTGCCAGCTCACTATCTCCGGAGGTATCCTACGAGCAGTACTTC. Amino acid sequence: CASSLSPEVSYEQYF.

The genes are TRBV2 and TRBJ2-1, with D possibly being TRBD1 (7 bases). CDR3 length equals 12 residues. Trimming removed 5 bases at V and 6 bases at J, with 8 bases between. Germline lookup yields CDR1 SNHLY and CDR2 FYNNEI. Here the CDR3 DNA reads TGTGCCAGCAGTCAGGGGGGCAATGAGCAGTTCTTC. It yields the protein CASSQGGNEQFF.

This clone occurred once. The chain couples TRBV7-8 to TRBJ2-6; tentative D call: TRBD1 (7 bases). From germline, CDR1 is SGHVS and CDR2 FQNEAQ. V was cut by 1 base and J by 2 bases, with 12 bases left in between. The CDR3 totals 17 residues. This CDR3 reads CASSLGRGLPGANVLTF. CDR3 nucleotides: TGTGCCAGCAGCTTAGGGAGGGGGCTTCCTGGGGCCAACGTCCTGACTTTC.

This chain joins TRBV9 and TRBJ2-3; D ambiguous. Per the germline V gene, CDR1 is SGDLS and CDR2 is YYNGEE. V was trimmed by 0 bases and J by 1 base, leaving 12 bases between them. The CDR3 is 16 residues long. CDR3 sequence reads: CASSVAGLIGTDTQYF. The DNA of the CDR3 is TGTGCCAGCAGCGTAGCTGGGCTAATTGGCACAGATACGCAGTATTTT.

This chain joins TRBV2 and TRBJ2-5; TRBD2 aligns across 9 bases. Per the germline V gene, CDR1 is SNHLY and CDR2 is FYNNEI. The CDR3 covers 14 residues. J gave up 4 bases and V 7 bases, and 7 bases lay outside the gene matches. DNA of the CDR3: TGTGCCAGCATTGAGCGGGGGGTATCAGAGACCCAGTACTTC. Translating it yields CASIERGVSETQYF.

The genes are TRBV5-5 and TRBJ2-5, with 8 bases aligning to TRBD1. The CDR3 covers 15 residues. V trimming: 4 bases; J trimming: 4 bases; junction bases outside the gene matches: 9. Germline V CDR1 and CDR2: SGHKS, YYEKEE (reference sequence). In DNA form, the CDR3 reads TGTGCCAGCAGCCCCCCCCCAGGGGGCGGAGAGACCCAGTACTTC. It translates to CASSPPPGGGETQYF.

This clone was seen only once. The CDR3 loop reads CASSLSPGPGNTIYF. DNA for the CDR3: TGCGCCAGCAGCTTAAGCCCAGGGCCTGGAAACACCATATATTTT. The chain employs TRBV5-1 and TRBJ1-3; tentative D call: TRBD1 (5 bases). The germline V and J ends were trimmed by 2 bases and 2 bases, with 11 bases remaining between them. The CDR3 covers 15 residues. Germline lookup yields CDR1 SGHRS and CDR2 YFSETQ.

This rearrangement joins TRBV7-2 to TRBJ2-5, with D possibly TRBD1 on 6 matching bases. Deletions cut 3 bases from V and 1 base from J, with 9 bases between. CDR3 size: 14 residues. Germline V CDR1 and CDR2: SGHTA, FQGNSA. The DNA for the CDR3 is TGTGCCAGCAGCTTCAGGGGTGCCCAAGAGACCCAGTACTTC. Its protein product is CASSFRGAQETQYF.

The CDR3 sequence: CATGRDSNQPQHF. CDR3 nucleotides: TGTGCCACCGGGAGGGATAGCAATCAGCCCCAGCATTTT. The gene calls are TRBV15 and TRBJ1-5; D unresolved. CDR3 length equals 13 residues. Between the trimmed V and J ends, which lost 8 bases and 0 bases, there was a span of 8 bases. Germline CDR1 and CDR2: LNHNV and YYDKDF (reference sequence).

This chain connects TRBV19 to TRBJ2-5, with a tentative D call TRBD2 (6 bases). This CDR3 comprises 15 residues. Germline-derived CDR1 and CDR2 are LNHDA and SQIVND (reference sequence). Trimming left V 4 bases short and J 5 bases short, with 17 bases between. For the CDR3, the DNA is TGTGCCAGTAGTACCAGACTAGTAGCAGGGGAGACCCAGTACTTC. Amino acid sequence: CASSTRLVAGETQYF.

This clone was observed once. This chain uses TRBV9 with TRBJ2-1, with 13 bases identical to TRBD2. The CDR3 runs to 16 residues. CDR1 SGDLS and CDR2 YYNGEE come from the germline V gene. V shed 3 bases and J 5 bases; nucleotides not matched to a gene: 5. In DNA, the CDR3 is TGTGCCAGCAGCGGATCGGGGACTAGCGGGGACAATGAGCAGTTCTTC. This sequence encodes CASSGSGTSGDNEQFF.

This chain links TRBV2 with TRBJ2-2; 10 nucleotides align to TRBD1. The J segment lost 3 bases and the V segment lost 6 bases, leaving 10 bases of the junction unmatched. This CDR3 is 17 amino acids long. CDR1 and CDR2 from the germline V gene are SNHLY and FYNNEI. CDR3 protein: CASRGGTGVRDTGELFF. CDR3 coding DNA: TGTGCCAGCAGAGGGGGGACAGGGGTACGGGACACCGGGGAGCTGTTTTTT.

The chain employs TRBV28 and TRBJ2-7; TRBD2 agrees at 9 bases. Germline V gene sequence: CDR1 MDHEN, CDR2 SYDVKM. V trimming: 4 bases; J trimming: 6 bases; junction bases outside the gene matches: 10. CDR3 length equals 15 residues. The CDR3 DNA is TGTGCCAGCAGTTCTACTAGCGGGCCTTCTAGCGAGCAGTACTTC. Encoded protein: CASSSTSGPSSEQYF.

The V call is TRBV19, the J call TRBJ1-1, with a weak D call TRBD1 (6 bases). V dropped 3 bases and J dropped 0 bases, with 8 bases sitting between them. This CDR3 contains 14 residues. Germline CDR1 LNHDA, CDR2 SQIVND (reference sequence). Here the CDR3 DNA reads TGTGCCAGTAGTATGAGGGACATGAACACTGAAGCTTTCTTT. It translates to CASSMRDMNTEAFF.

As DNA, the CDR3 is TGTGCCAGCAGGGTGACTCGGGAAAAACTGTTTTTT. It yields the protein CASRVTREKLFF. The rearrangement joins TRBV2 to TRBJ1-4; no definite D call. The V end was cut by 6 bases, the J end by 8 bases, with 10 bases between. Germline V gives CDR1 SNHLY, CDR2 FYNNEI. The length of the CDR3 is 12 residues.

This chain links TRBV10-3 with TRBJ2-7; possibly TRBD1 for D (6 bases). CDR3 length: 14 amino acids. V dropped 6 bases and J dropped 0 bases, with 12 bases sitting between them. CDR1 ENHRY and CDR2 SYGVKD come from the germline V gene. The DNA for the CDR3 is TGTGCCATCAGGAGGACAGACACCTCCTACGAGCAGTACTTC. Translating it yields CAIRRTDTSYEQYF.

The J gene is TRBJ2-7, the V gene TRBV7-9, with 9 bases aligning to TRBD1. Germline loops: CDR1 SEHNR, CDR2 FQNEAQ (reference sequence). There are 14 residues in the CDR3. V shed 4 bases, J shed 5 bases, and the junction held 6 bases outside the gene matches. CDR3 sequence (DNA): TGTGCCAGCAGCTCGGGGACAGGGTTCCACGAGCAGTACTTC. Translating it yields CASSSGTGFHEQYF.

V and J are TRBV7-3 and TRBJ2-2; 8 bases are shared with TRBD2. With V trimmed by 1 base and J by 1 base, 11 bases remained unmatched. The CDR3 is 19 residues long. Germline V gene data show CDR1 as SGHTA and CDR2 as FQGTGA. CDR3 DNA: TGTGCCAGCAGCTTAAGCCCACCTTTAGCGGGGTTGAACACCGGGGAGCTGTTTTTT. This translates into CASSLSPPLAGLNTGELFF.

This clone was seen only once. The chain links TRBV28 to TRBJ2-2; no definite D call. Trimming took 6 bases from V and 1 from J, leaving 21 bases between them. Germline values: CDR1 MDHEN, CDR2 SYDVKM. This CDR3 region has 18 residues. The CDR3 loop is CASRFFLSVKQNTGELFF. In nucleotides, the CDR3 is TGTGCCAGCAGGTTCTTCCTCTCCGTCAAGCAGAACACCGGGGAGCTGTTTTTT.

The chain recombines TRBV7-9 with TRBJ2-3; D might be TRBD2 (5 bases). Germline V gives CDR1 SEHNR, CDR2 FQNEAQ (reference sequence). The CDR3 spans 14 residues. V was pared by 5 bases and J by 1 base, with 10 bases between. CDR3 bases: TGTGCCAGCAGCCCCTCCGGGGGCACAGATACGCAGTATTTT. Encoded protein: CASSPSGGTDTQYF.

The CDR3 nucleotides are TGTGCCAGCAGTTCCCGGACTAGCGGGGAGTTGACCCAGTACTTC. Protein: CASSSRTSGELTQYF. The V and J genes are TRBV28 and TRBJ2-5; the match to TRBD2 covers 12 bases. This CDR3 spans 15 amino acids. The germline CDR1 and CDR2 sequences are MDHEN and SYDVKM. The V and J ends lost 4 bases and 7 bases, in that order; junction bases with no gene match: 7.

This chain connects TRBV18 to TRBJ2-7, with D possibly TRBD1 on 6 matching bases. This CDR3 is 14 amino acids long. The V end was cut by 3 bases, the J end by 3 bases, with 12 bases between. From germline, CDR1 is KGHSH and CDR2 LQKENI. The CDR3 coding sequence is TGTGCCAGCTCACCTACCTCAGGGGTCTACGAGCAGTACTTC. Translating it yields CASSPTSGVYEQYF.

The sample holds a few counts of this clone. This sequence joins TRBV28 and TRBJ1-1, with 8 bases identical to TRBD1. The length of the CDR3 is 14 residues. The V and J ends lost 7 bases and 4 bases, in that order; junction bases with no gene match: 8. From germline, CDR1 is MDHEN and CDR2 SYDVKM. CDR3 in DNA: TGTGCCAGCACCGAGACAGGGGAAATCACTGAAGCTTTCTTT. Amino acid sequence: CASTETGEITEAFF.

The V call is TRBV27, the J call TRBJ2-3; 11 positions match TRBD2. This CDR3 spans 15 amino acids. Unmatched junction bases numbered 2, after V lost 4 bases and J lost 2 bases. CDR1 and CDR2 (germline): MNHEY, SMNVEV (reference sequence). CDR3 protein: CASSSSGGTTDTQYF. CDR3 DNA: TGTGCCAGCAGTTCTAGCGGGGGGACCACAGATACGCAGTATTTT.

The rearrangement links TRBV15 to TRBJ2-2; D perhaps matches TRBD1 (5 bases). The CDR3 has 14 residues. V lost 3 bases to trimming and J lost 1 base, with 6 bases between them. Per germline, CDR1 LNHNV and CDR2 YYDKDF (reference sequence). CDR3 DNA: TGTGCCACCAGCAGGCAGGGGAACACCGGGGAGCTGTTTTTT. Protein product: CATSRQGNTGELFF.

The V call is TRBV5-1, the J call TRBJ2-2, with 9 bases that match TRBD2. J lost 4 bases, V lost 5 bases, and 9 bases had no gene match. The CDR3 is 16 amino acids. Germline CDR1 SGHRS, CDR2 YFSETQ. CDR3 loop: CASRSSGGSPTGELFF. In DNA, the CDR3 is TGCGCCAGCAGATCAAGCGGGGGGTCTCCCACCGGGGAGCTGTTTTTT.